The 5 T cell receptor beta chains in this list originate from one sample, sequenced in a study of T cell repertoires in cytomegalovirus infection. TCRdb used MiXCR to reprocess the reads, holding one entry per CDR3 protein. This table holds about 330,000 distinct CDR3 sequences, roughly 36% found once. For these receptors, no antigen is known. Sequencing was performed on cultured PBMCs, taken from culture after CMV antigen stimulation. The source of these receptors is a human donor in good health (CMV status not recorded). Some clones in this sample may be carry-over from other donors' samples.

V is TRBV18 and J is TRBJ2-7, with TRBD1 identical over 10 bases. Losses at the gene ends were 3 bases for V and 2 bases for J; bases not matched to a gene: 4. There are 15 residues in the CDR3. Germline lookup yields CDR1 KGHSH and CDR2 LQKENI. The CDR3 DNA sequence: TGTGCCAGCTCACCGACAGGACAGGGGGCCTACGAGCAGTACTTC. Amino acid sequence: CASSPTGQGAYEQYF.

This clonotype was seen many times. The V gene is TRBV7-2, the J gene TRBJ2-5; 7 bases match TRBD2. The germline gives CDR1 SGHTA, CDR2 FQGNSA. V shed 1 base, J shed 5 bases, and the junction held 4 bases outside the gene matches. The CDR3 contains 14 residues. CDR3 residues: CASSLVAGGETQYF. The CDR3 region has the DNA TGTGCCAGCAGCTTAGTAGCGGGTGGTGAGACCCAGTACTTC.

A few counts support this clonotype. The gene calls are TRBV11-2 and TRBJ2-2; D is possibly TRBD2 (6 bases). The CDR3 has 17 amino acids. V lost 0 bases and J 7 bases, leaving 18 bases between the germline ends. From germline, CDR1 is SGHAT and CDR2 FQNNGV. The CDR3 here is CASSLDTGGGSVGELFF. The CDR3 nucleotides are TGTGCCAGCAGCTTAGACACTGGGGGAGGAAGTGTCGGGGAGCTGTTTTTT.

This rearrangement joins TRBV20-1 to TRBJ2-1; D unclear. CDR1 and CDR2 (germline): DFQATT, SNEGSKA (reference sequence). V gave up 0 bases and J gave up 2 bases, with 14 bases separating them. The CDR3 has 16 residues. The chain's CDR3 is CSARDRNLVPYNEQFF. CDR3 nucleotides: TGCAGTGCTAGAGACAGAAATTTGGTTCCCTACAATGAGCAGTTCTTC.

This chain connects TRBV24-1 to TRBJ2-5; either TRBD1 or TRBD2 may fit D (6 bases each). V lost 6 bases and J 3 bases, leaving 13 bases between the germline ends. Per germline, CDR1 KGHDR and CDR2 SFDVKD. CDR3 length: 14 residues. This chain's CDR3 is CATSRGPSEETQYF. CDR3 DNA sequence: TGTGCCACCAGTCGGGGGCCATCAGAAGAGACCCAGTACTTC.